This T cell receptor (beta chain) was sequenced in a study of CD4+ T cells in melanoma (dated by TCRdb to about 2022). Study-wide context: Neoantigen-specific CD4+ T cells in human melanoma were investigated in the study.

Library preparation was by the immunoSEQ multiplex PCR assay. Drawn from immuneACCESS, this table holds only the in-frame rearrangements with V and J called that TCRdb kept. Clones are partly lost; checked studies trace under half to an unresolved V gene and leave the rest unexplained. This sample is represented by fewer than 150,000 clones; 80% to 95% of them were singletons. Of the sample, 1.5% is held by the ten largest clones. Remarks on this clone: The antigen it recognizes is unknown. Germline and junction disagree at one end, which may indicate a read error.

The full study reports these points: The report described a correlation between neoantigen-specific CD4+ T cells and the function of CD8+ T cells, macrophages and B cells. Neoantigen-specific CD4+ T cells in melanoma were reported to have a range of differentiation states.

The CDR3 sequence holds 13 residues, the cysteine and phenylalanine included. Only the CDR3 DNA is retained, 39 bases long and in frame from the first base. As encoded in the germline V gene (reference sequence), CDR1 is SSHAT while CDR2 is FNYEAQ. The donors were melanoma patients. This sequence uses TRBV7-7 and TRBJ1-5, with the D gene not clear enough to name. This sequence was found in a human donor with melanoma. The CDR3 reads CASSLDSNQPQHF. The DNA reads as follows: TGTGCTAGCAGCTTGGACAGCAATCAGCCCCAGCATTTT.